This TCR beta chain was recorded in a study of blood T cell repertoires in COVID-19. Turning to the study itself: Sample material is recorded as cDNA or gDNA derived from T cells, B-cell-depleted T cells, or PBMCs.

Per the study methods: Estimation of nucleated cell counts relied on the amplification of reference gene primers. Libraries were prepared by immunoSEQ multiplex PCR; TCRdb keeps only in-frame clonotypes and omits some of them. V, J and clone size are those of that table, while D and trimming were read from the DNA. The sample gives about 330,000 clones, 70% to 90% of which show up once; 5.5% to 7% is in the top ten. The TCR was taken from a woman between 25 and 40 years old who had recovered from COVID-19. Sequenced input: PBMCs or T cells enriched from blood (not recorded which).

CDR3 in DNA: TGTGCCAGCAGCTTGACCACACAGGGGAACTATGGCTACACCTTC. It encodes CASSLTTQGNYGYTF. The chain links TRBV5-6 to TRBJ1-2; 7 bases map to TRBD1. Germline trimming cut 1 base from V and 2 bases from J; bases unmatched to any gene: 5. The CDR3 is 15 amino acids. CDR1 is SGHDT, CDR2 YYEEEE, per germline.